The 8 T cell receptor beta chains below come from one sample, sequenced in a study of beta chain features in type 1 diabetes. The study, taken as a whole, reports: Shortening that was moderate but significant affected the TCRB CDR3s of Type 1 diabetes patients in all four CD4+ subsets.

Their recognized antigens are unknown. Expressed TCRB transcripts were sequenced because the entire RNA isolate underwent reverse transcription. Sequencing was performed with immunoSEQ multiplex PCR; in TCRdb, only in-frame clones are kept and a portion is missing. The sample contains 25,000 to 30,000 clones, roughly three fifths of which appear only once. Sequencing was done on a sample of Tregs from blood. These receptors were collected from a young woman with type 1 diabetes.

V usage is TRBV27 and J usage is TRBJ2-3; tentative D call: TRBD2 (5 bases). Germline values: CDR1 MNHEY, CDR2 SMNVEV (reference sequence). V was pared by 5 bases and J by 1 base, with 13 bases between. The CDR3 covers 15 residues. The CDR3 sequence: CASSATRVRTDTQYF. DNA for the CDR3: TGTGCCAGCAGTGCTACTAGAGTTCGCACAGATACGCAGTATTTT.

This chain uses TRBV27 with TRBJ1-5; D gene ambiguous. Germline V lookup: CDR1 MNHEY, CDR2 SMNVEV (reference sequence). The CDR3 runs to 16 residues. V was trimmed by 2 bases and J by 0 bases, leaving 11 bases between them. As DNA, the CDR3 is TGTGCCAGCAGTTTAAAGCGGGAATATAGCAATCAGCCCCAGCATTTT. Protein product: CASSLKREYSNQPQHF.

V is TRBV30 and J is TRBJ2-7; 8 bases line up with TRBD2. Trimming at V came to 0 bases and at J to 7 bases, leaving 8 bases not matched to a gene. Per the germline V gene, CDR1 is GTSNPN and CDR2 is SVGIG (reference sequence). The CDR3 extends over 14 amino acids. The CDR3 region is CAWSVKAGVGEQYV. DNA of the CDR3: TGTGCCTGGAGTGTAAAAGCGGGAGTGGGTGAGCAGTACGTC.

The rearrangement links TRBV11-2 to TRBJ2-1; D is possibly TRBD2 (5 bases). V lost 6 bases, J lost 4 bases, and 22 bases lay in between. Germline lookup yields CDR1 SGHAT and CDR2 FQNNGV. The CDR3 has 17 amino acids. The CDR3 sequence is CASSPGLTIPSYNEQFF. In DNA, the CDR3 is TGTGCCAGCAGTCCAGGTTTGACTATCCCATCATACAATGAGCAGTTCTTC.

The chain employs TRBV11-2 and TRBJ2-3; 14 nucleotides agree with TRBD2. Germline-derived CDR1 and CDR2 are SGHAT and FQNNGV. V gave up 6 bases and J gave up 5 bases; unmatched junction bases: 4. This CDR3 has 15 amino acids. In nucleotides, the CDR3 is TGTGCCAGCAGTTGGACTAGCGGGGGGAGAGATACGCAGTATTTT. Amino acids: CASSWTSGGRDTQYF.

The gene calls are TRBV12-5 and TRBJ1-5, with D unresolved. This CDR3 region has 17 residues. Deletions cut 0 bases from V and 7 bases from J, with 19 bases between. Germline CDR1 is LGHNT and CDR2 is FRNRAP. The CDR3 here is CASGLVPFAGHGQPQHF. As DNA, the CDR3 is TGTGCTAGTGGTTTGGTCCCTTTCGCGGGTCACGGGCAGCCCCAGCATTTT.

This clone was seen once. The CDR3 DNA sequence: TGTGCCAGCTCCTTAGGTCCGGGATTTCAGCCCCAGCATTTT. Protein sequence: CASSLGPGFQPQHF. This chain links TRBV18 with TRBJ1-5; D is uncertain. The CDR3 consists of 14 residues. From germline, CDR1 is KGHSH and CDR2 LQKENI. The V end was cut by 6 bases, the J end by 6 bases, with 15 bases between.

The chain couples TRBV7-8 to TRBJ1-5; TRBD1 agrees at 7 bases. V was clipped by 7 bases and J by 5 bases; unmatched bases: 11. The CDR3 has 15 residues. Germline V gives CDR1 SGHVS, CDR2 FQNEAQ. The CDR3 sequence: CASTLGVGGDQPQHF. The DNA of the CDR3 is TGTGCCAGCACCCTCGGGGTAGGGGGCGATCAGCCCCAGCATTTT.